The text below deals with one T cell receptor (beta chain). The entry originates in a study of shared clonotypes between healthy human individuals. Sequenced by immunoSEQ multiplex PCR; TCRdb stores in-frame clones only, minus some. The table includes around 980,000 clones, around 78% detected once. The CDR3 extends over 15 amino acids. Germline V gene sequence: CDR1 SGHRS, CDR2 YFSETQ. Trimming pared 7 bases from V and 5 bases from J, leaving 22 bases between. The sequence derives from a man between 18 and 35 years old in good health. Some clones in this sample may be carry-over from other donors' samples. The specimen was memory CD4+ T cells from PBMCs. The subset here: CD45RA-negative fraction. This chain connects TRBV5-1 to TRBJ2-7, with D perhaps assigned TRBD1 or TRBD2 (5 bases each). This CDR3 reads CASHPRGPLRDEQYF. CDR3 sequence (DNA): TGCGCCAGCCATCCCCGGGGACCCCTAAGGGACGAGCAGTACTTC.